Here is one TCR beta chain with its context. Its antigen is still unknown. Synthesis of TCR cDNA relied on 5'RACE template switching, which attached a universal primer site and UMIs. Each CDR3 protein is one row after TCRdb ran MiXCR on the 5' RACE reads. The sample contains some 120,000 distinct CDR3 sequences, roughly 15% of which appear only once. Germline CDR1 and CDR2: LGHNA and YSLEER. The ends lost 1 base at V and 3 bases at J; junction bases unmatched: 5. The CDR3 has 15 residues. The sample is drawn from a study of T cells after yellow fever vaccination. Turning to the study itself: Some fractions had low cell numbers, and these were prepared with SMART-Seq v4 Ultra Low Input.

Findings and limits, study-wide: Reappearance after the booster was observed for most primary-vaccination clones (96% CD4, more than 70% CD8). Peak timing came faster in the weaker secondary response, day 5 versus 15.

The sample was CD8+ T cells sorted from PBMCs, taken 5 days after the yellow fever booster vaccination. This clonotype was sampled from a man between 18 and 35 years old who received the YFV17D yellow fever vaccine. The chain is built from TRBV4-3 and TRBJ2-7; 8 bases align to TRBD1. The CDR3 sequence: CASSQGTGKIYEQYF. In DNA, the CDR3 is TGCGCCAGCAGCCAAGGGACAGGGAAAATCTACGAGCAGTACTTC.